What follows are 3 T cell receptor beta chains derived from one specimen sequenced in a study of regulatory T cells in long-lasting Graves disease (dated by TCRdb to about 2021). This specimen's time point label, interpreted: newly diagnosed GD, antithyroid drugs for less than 3 months. For both TCR sequencing and RNA sequencing, RNA was extracted from PBMCs using TRIzol. Library creation used multiplex PCR. For sequencing, an Illumina HiSeq 4000 was employed. CDR3 regions were amplified by Arm-PCR with iRepertoire HTBI primers to construct TCR beta libraries. Using fastp trimming at Q25 and MiXCR clonotype assembly, TCRdb reanalyzed the public sequencing data and kept in-frame beta chains. Rows matching on CDR3 protein sequence are summarized as one entry with the most common DNA and genes. Here the sample has roughly 560,000 distinct CDR3 sequences; 12% occur a single time. The ten largest clones represent roughly 8.9% of the sample.

The same sample was also studied in work on T cells in Graves' hyperthyroidism and ophthalmopathy.

Specimen: peripheral blood mononuclear cells (PBMCs), collected at new diagnosis, from a patient treated with antithyroid drugs. These receptors were collected from a woman aged 25 to 39 with Graves disease. Donor details come from another sample of the same person, matched by shared clones.

This clonotype came up many times. The rearrangement links TRBV6-1 to TRBJ2-1, with 13 bases fitting TRBD2. Trimming at V came to 5 bases and at J to 9 bases, leaving 7 bases not matched to a gene. Germline lookup yields CDR1 MNHNS and CDR2 SASEGT. The CDR3 loop spans 15 amino acids. This CDR3 reads CASSPRTSGSPEQFF. CDR3 nucleotides: TGTGCCAGCAGTCCCAGGACTAGCGGGAGCCCTGAGCAGTTCTTC.

This clonotype was seen at least ten times. One end of the junction varies from germline; a read error may be responsible. The rearrangement uses TRBV7-3 and TRBJ2-1; D call uncertain. CDR1 is SGHTA and CDR2 is FQGTGA in the germline V gene. The CDR3 runs to 13 residues. CDR3 residues: CASSLGQWSDPFF. CDR3 nucleotide sequence: TGCGCCAGCAGCTTGGGCCAGTGGAGCGACCCGTTCTTC.

This clonotype was observed many times. The chain uses TRBV11-1 and TRBJ2-5; 7 bases fit TRBD1. V lost 1 base, J lost 3 bases, and 5 bases stayed unmatched. CDR1 is SGHAT and CDR2 is FQDESV in the germline V gene (reference sequence). CDR3 size: 15 residues. The DNA for the CDR3 is TGTGCCAGCAGCTTAGGAGACAGGGACAAAGAGACCCAGTACTTC. Amino acid sequence: CASSLGDRDKETQYF.